A single sample is the source of the 29 T cell receptor beta chains below, sequenced in a study of T cell responses to AZD1222 COVID-19 vaccine listed by TCRdb under 2021. Explained via the paper, the time point label denotes: baseline before first vaccination. Libraries came from the immunoSEQ multiplex PCR assay. In its TCRdb copy, this immuneACCESS table keeps in-frame sequences only and misses some clones. Where compared with another copy, unresolved V genes explain less than half of these, and the others have no known cause. Here the sample has 130,000 to 150,000 clones; about nine tenths occur a single time. 3.4% of the sample is held by the ten biggest clonotypes. Sample: peripheral blood, taken on day 0 of AZD1222 vaccination. All receptors derive from an adult in good health.

The J gene is TRBJ1-2, the V gene TRBV30, with a weak D call TRBD1 (6 bases). Germline assignment: CDR1 GTSNPN and CDR2 SVGIG (reference sequence). The length of the CDR3 is 16 residues. V lost 1 base and J 2 bases, leaving 17 bases between the germline ends. For the CDR3, the DNA is TGTGCCTGGAGTGCCCCTCGTAGGGGGAAGAACTATGGCTACACCTTC. The encoded protein is CAWSAPRRGKNYGYTF.

The V call is TRBV18, the J call TRBJ2-7, with D perhaps matching TRBD2 (5 bases). This CDR3 is 13 amino acids long. The V gene's germline CDR1 is KGHSH and CDR2 LQKENI. V lost 1 base and J lost 4, with 8 bases in between. This CDR3 is CASSPRPGYEQYF. The CDR3 nucleotides read TGTGCCAGCTCACCACGGCCGGGATACGAGCAGTACTTC.

The V and J genes are TRBV6-6 and TRBJ1-5; weak D call: TRBD1 (5 bases). Trimming removed 5 bases from V and 2 bases from J, with 10 bases in between. This CDR3 contains 14 residues. In germline, CDR1 is MNHNY, CDR2 SVGAGI (reference sequence). CDR3 region: CASSTPGRNQPQHF. CDR3 nucleotide sequence: TGTGCCAGCAGTACGCCGGGACGCAATCAGCCCCAGCATTTT.

J is TRBJ2-2 and V is TRBV28, with 9 bases aligning to TRBD1. CDR1 is MDHEN, CDR2 SYDVKM, per germline. J was trimmed by 5 bases and V by 8 bases; bases with no gene match: 3. The CDR3 is 13 residues long. This CDR3 reads CASRDRETGELFF. CDR3 coding DNA: TGTGCCAGCCGGGACAGGGAAACCGGGGAGCTGTTTTTT.

This chain uses TRBV11-3 with TRBJ2-5; either TRBD1 or TRBD2 may fit D (5 bases each). CDR3 size: 13 residues. Germline values: CDR1 SGHNT, CDR2 YENEEA. The V end lost 6 bases, the J end lost 1 base, and 9 bases lay between the germline ends. Written as DNA, the CDR3 is TGTGCCAGCAGAGGGACCCGCCAAGAGACCCAGTACTTC. Its protein product is CASRGTRQETQYF.

This sequence joins TRBV3-1 (or the pseudogene TRBV3-2) and TRBJ2-3; perhaps TRBD1 as D (5 bases). The CDR3 runs 16 residues. V gave up 1 base and J gave up 1 base, with 12 bases separating them. Germline V gene lookup returns CDR1 LGHDT and CDR2 YNNKEL (reference sequence). The CDR3 DNA sequence: TGTGCCAGCAGCCAAGCTCAGGGATCGGGCACAGATACGCAGTATTTT. It specifies CASSQAQGSGTDTQYF.

The chain carries TRBV5-5 and TRBJ1-2; TRBD1 agrees at 11 bases. CDR3 size: 15 residues. V lost 4 bases and J lost 5; bases outside the gene matches: 7. Per germline, CDR1 SGHKS and CDR2 YYEKEE (reference sequence). The CDR3 nucleotides read TGTGCCAGCAGCGATAGGACAGGGGGCAATTATGGCTACACCTTC. It translates to CASSDRTGGNYGYTF. Based on the CDR3 plus reference TRBV5-5 and TRBJ1-2, the full variable domain is DAGVTQSPTHLIKTRGQQVTLRCSPISGHKSVSWYQQVLGQGPQFIFQYYEKEERGRGNFPDRFSARQFPNYSSELNVNALLLGDSALYLCASSDRTGGNYGYTFGSGTRLTVV.

CDR3 sequence reads: CASSLAGDRASALHF. The CDR3 coding sequence is TGTGCCAGCAGCTTAGCCGGGGACAGGGCCTCGGCCCTCCACTTT. The rearrangement links TRBV7-2 to TRBJ1-6, with TRBD1 matching 9 bases. The ends lost 0 bases at V and 14 bases at J; junction bases unmatched: 8. Germline V gene lookup returns CDR1 SGHTA and CDR2 FQGNSA. The CDR3 runs to 15 residues. Together with reference TRBV7-2 and TRBJ1-6, the CDR3 gives the full variable domain: GAGVSQSPSNKVTEKGKDVELRCDPISGHTALYWYRQSLGQGLEFLIYFQGNSAPDKSGLPSDRFSAERTGGSVSTLTIQRTQQEDSAVYLCASSLAGDRASALHFGNGTRLTVT.

As concerns this clone: Other DNA sequences of this sample code for an identical CDR3. The CDR3 DNA is TGCGCCAGCAGGGGAGCAGCGGACTATGGCTACACCTTC. This codes for CASRGAADYGYTF. The chain carries TRBV10-1 and TRBJ1-2; unclear D gene. CDR1 is WNHNN, CDR2 SYGVQD, per germline (reference sequence). Deletions cut 6 bases from V and 3 bases from J, with 11 bases between. The CDR3 length is 13 residues.

This clone was seen a few times. The CDR3 here is CASSLGPGKTQYF. DNA of the CDR3: TGTGCCAGCAGCTTAGGTCCGGGGAAGACCCAGTACTTC. The rearrangement uses TRBV11-3 and TRBJ2-5; possible D gene TRBD2, 5 bases. CDR1 is SGHNT and CDR2 is YENEEA in the germline V gene. This CDR3 is built from 13 residues. Trimming stripped 1 base from V and 6 bases from J, with 9 bases between.

The chain joins TRBV6-5 to TRBJ1-1; D may be TRBD1 (5 bases). This CDR3 region has 14 residues. The V end lost 6 bases, the J end lost 1 base, and 12 bases lay between the germline ends. Germline V gives CDR1 MNHEY, CDR2 SVGAGI. The CDR3 nucleotides are TGTGCCAGCAGCCACGGGGGGTCGAACACTGAAGCTTTCTTT. Amino acids: CASSHGGSNTEAFF.

The chain couples TRBV5-4 to TRBJ1-2; D call uncertain. The CDR3 sequence is 16 residues long. Germline CDR1 SGHNT, CDR2 YYREEE (reference sequence). The V and J ends lost 0 bases and 4 bases respectively, with 16 bases between them. In DNA form, the CDR3 reads TGTGCCAGCAGCTTGGCCGGGATGGGTCGTTCCTATGGCTACACCTTC. Translation: CASSLAGMGRSYGYTF.

The chain employs TRBV7-6 and TRBJ2-1; the match to TRBD2 covers 12 bases. The V gene end was trimmed by 5 bases and the J gene end by 8 bases; junction bases not matched to a gene: 7. CDR1 and CDR2 (germline): SGHVS, FNYEAQ. The CDR3 has 15 amino acids. The CDR3 nucleotides are TGTGCCAGCAGCCCTAGCGGGAGGGCCTCTTATGAGCAGTTCTTC. Amino acids: CASSPSGRASYEQFF. The full variable domain, its missing parts supplied by reference TRBV7-6 and TRBJ2-1, is GAGVSQSPRYKVTKRGQDVALRCDPISGHVSLYWYRQALGQGPEFLTYFNYEAQQDKSGLPNDRFSAERPEGSISTLTIQRTEQRDSAMYRCASSPSGRASYEQFFGPGTRLTVL.

The J gene is TRBJ2-4, the V gene TRBV10-3, with D maybe TRBD1 (5 bases). The CDR3 extends over 15 amino acids. V gave up 4 bases and J gave up 5 bases, with 15 bases separating them. Per the germline V gene, CDR1 is ENHRY and CDR2 is SYGVKD. The CDR3 sequence is CAISVQGGHENIQYF. The DNA for the CDR3 is TGTGCCATCAGTGTCCAGGGTGGGCACGAAAACATTCAGTACTTC.

The chain employs TRBV7-6 and TRBJ1-3; D is perhaps TRBD1 (6 bases). CDR1 and CDR2 from the germline V gene are SGHVS and FNYEAQ. The CDR3 spans 17 residues. V gave up 2 bases and J gave up 4 bases, with 18 bases separating them. CDR3 amino acids: CASSLTTGHLEGNTIYF. Here the CDR3 DNA reads TGTGCCAGCAGCTTAACCACAGGGCACCTTGAGGGAAACACCATATATTTT.

The chain links TRBV4-3 to TRBJ1-5; D is undetermined. Germline V gene sequence: CDR1 LGHNA, CDR2 YSLEER. This CDR3 is built from 15 residues. Trimming took 0 bases from V and 9 from J, leaving 15 bases between them. The CDR3 nucleotides read TGCGCCAGCAGCCAAGATGCGGCGAGTCAATTGCCCCAGCATTTT. It codes for CASSQDAASQLPQHF.

CDR3 amino acids: CASSLGRGPYDNYGYTF. DNA of the CDR3: TGTGCCAGCAGTTTAGGCAGGGGGCCATATGATAACTATGGCTACACCTTC. The chain couples TRBV27 to TRBJ1-2; 8 bases match TRBD1. CDR3 length: 17 amino acids. In germline, CDR1 is MNHEY, CDR2 SMNVEV (reference sequence). Germline trimming cut 2 bases from V and 1 base from J; bases unmatched to any gene: 9.

The chain has TRBV19 and TRBJ2-5, with D unclear. The V end lost 3 bases, the J end lost 5 bases, and 4 bases lay between the germline ends. The CDR3 consists of 11 residues. Germline values: CDR1 LNHDA, CDR2 SQIVND (reference sequence). CDR3 nucleotide sequence: TGTGCCAGTAGTATGTCCGAGACCCAGTACTTC. Protein sequence: CASSMSETQYF. The full variable domain, rest sourced from reference TRBV19 and TRBJ2-5, is DGGITQSPKYLFRKEGQNVTLSCEQNLNHDAMYWYRQDPGQGLRLIYYSQIVNDFQKGDIAEGYSVSREKKESFPLTVTSAQKNPTAFYLCASSMSETQYFGPGTRLLVL.

The chain links TRBV27 to TRBJ2-2; 7 positions match TRBD2. Germline V lookup: CDR1 MNHEY, CDR2 SMNVEV (reference sequence). Germline trimming cut 3 bases from V and 7 bases from J; bases unmatched to any gene: 2. CDR3 length equals 13 residues. CDR3 bases: TGTGCCAGCAGTTTGGGGAGGGGCGGGGAGCTGTTTTTT. It specifies CASSLGRGGELFF.

V is TRBV5-5 and J is TRBJ1-3; no firm D call. V lost 0 bases to trimming and J lost 2 bases, with 6 bases between them. There are 14 residues in the CDR3. Germline V gene lookup returns CDR1 SGHKS and CDR2 YYEKEE (reference sequence). The CDR3 reads CASSLEIAGNTIYF. For the CDR3, the DNA is TGTGCCAGCAGCTTGGAAATTGCTGGAAACACCATATATTTT.

The count of this clone is one. V is TRBV29-1 and J is TRBJ2-7, with 15 bases identical to TRBD2. Germline assignment: CDR1 SQVTM and CDR2 ANQGSEA. V was pared by 6 bases and J by 2 bases, with 5 bases of the junction left unmatched. The CDR3 length is 15 residues. As DNA, the CDR3 is TGCAGCGTGGCCGGACTAGCGGGAGGGACCTACGAGCAGTACTTC. This codes for CSVAGLAGGTYEQYF.

V usage is TRBV3-1 (or the pseudogene TRBV3-2) and J usage is TRBJ2-7; D perhaps matches TRBD1 (5 bases). In germline, CDR1 is LGHDT, CDR2 YNNKEL (reference sequence). The V and J ends lost 4 bases and 5 bases respectively, with 15 bases between them. The CDR3 runs to 14 residues. The CDR3: CASSLLGRVNEQYF. CDR3 DNA sequence: TGTGCCAGCAGCCTCCTAGGCAGGGTCAACGAGCAGTACTTC.

J is TRBJ1-5 and V is TRBV10-3; a possible D gene is TRBD1 (6 bases). V lost 6 bases to trimming and J lost 3 bases, with 12 bases between them. The CDR3 is 14 amino acids. Germline CDR1 is ENHRY and CDR2 is SYGVKD. CDR3 region: CAISPTGNNQPQHF. The DNA of the CDR3 is TGTGCCATCAGCCCAACAGGGAACAATCAGCCCCAGCATTTT.

The rearrangement links TRBV3-1 (or the pseudogene TRBV3-2) to TRBJ2-2, with 9 bases that match TRBD1. Germline CDR1 and CDR2: LGHDT and YNNKEL (reference sequence). Trimming took 4 bases from V and 2 from J; bases not matched to a gene: 8. CDR3 length equals 17 residues. CDR3 DNA sequence: TGTGCCAGCAGCCCTCAATACAGGGGGCGTAACACCGGGGAGCTGTTTTTT. This translates into CASSPQYRGRNTGELFF.

In this sample, this clone turned up a few times. The chain links TRBV6-4 to TRBJ2-3, with unresolved D. Germline CDR1 is MRHNA and CDR2 is SNTAGT. This CDR3 is 15 amino acids long. V was trimmed by 0 bases and J by 0 bases, leaving 7 bases between them. The CDR3 nucleotides read TGTGCCAGCAGTGACTCTGACGGAAGCACAGATACGCAGTATTTT. Encoded protein: CASSDSDGSTDTQYF.

J is TRBJ1-6 and V is TRBV6-6; possible D gene TRBD1, 5 bases. V lost 0 bases and J 8 bases, leaving 8 bases between the germline ends. CDR3 length: 14 residues. Germline assignment: CDR1 MNHNY and CDR2 SVGAGI (reference sequence). The CDR3 reads CASSYSGEDSPLHF. CDR3 DNA sequence: TGTGCCAGCAGTTACTCGGGGGAGGATTCACCCCTCCACTTT.

J is TRBJ2-1 and V is TRBV5-3; 16 nucleotides line up with TRBD2. TRBV5-3 is given ORF status, its function remaining uncertain. The CDR3 spans 16 residues. V gave up 4 bases and J gave up 6 bases; unmatched junction bases: 4. The CDR3: CARSAGLAGGPNEQFF. In nucleotides, the CDR3 is TGTGCCAGAAGCGCGGGACTAGCGGGAGGGCCCAATGAGCAGTTCTTC.

This chain connects TRBV27 to TRBJ2-7; TRBD2 agrees at 7 bases. The CDR3 has 13 residues. Trimming took 10 bases from V and 6 from J; bases not matched to a gene: 12. Germline CDR1 is MNHEY and CDR2 is SMNVEV (reference sequence). For the CDR3, the DNA is TGTGCCACTTTGAGCGGGACGGTCGGCGAGCAGTACTTC. This codes for CATLSGTVGEQYF.

The chain links TRBV6-6 to TRBJ2-3, with 12 positions matching TRBD2. The CDR3 covers 19 residues. J lost 1 base, V lost 6 bases, and 14 bases had no gene match. CDR1 MNHNY and CDR2 SVGAGI come from the germline V gene (reference sequence). The CDR3 loop is CASSLRRLAGGRRTDTQYF. Written as DNA, the CDR3 is TGTGCCAGCAGCTTACGACGGCTAGCGGGGGGGCGGCGCACAGATACGCAGTATTTT.